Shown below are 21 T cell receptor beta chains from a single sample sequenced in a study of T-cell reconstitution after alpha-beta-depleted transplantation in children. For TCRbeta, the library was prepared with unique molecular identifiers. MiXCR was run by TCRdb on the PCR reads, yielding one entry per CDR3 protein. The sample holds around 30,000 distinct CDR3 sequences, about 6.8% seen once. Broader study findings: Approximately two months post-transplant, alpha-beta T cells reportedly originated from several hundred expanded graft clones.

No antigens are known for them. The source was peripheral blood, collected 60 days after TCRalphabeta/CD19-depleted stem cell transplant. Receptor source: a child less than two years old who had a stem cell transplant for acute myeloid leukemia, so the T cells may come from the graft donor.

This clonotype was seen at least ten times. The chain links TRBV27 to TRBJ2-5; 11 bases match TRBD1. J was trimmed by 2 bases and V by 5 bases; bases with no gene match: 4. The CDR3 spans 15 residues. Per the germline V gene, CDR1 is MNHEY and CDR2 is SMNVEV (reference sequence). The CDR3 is CASSSRDRGQETQYF. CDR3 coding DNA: TGTGCCAGCAGTAGTCGGGACAGGGGGCAAGAGACCCAGTACTTC.

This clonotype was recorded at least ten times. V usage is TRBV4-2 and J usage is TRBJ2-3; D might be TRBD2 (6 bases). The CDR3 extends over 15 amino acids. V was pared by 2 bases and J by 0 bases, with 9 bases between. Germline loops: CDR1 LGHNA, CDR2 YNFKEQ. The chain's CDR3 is CASSQRLVSTDTQYF. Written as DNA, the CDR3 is TGTGCCAGCAGCCAACGACTAGTAAGCACAGATACGCAGTATTTT.

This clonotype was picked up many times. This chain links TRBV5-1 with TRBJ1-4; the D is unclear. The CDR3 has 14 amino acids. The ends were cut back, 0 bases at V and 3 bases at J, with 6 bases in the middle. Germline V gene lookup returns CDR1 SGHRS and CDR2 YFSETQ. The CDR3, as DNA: TGCGCCAGCAGCTTGGGAGAGTCTAATGAAAAACTGTTTTTT. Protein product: CASSLGESNEKLFF.

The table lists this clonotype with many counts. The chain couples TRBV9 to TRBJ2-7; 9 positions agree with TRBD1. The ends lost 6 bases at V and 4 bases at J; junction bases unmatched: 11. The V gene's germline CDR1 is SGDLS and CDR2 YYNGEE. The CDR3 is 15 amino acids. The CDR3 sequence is CASNVGGDRVYEQYF. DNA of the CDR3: TGTGCCAGCAACGTTGGGGGGGACAGGGTTTACGAGCAGTACTTC.

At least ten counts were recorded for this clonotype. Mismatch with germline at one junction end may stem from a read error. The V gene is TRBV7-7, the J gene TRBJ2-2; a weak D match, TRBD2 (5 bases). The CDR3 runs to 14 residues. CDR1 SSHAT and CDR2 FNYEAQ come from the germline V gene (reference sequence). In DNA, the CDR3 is TGTGCTAGCAGCTTATCAGCGGACACCGGGGAGCTGTTTTTT. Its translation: CASSLSADTGELFF. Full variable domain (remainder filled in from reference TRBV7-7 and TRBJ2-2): GAGVSQSPRYKVTKRGQDVTLRCDPISSHATLYWYQQALGQGPEFLTYFNYEAQPDKSGLPSDRFSAERPEGSISTLTIQRTEQRDSAMYRCASSLSADTGELFFGEGSRLTVL.

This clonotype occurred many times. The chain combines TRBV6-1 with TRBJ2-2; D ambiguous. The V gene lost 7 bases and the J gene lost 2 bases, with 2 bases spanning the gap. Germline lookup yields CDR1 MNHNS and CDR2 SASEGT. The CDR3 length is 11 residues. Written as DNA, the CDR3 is TGTGCCAGCACCAACACCGGGGAGCTGTTTTTT. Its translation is CASTNTGELFF.

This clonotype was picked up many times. Here the CDR3 reads CASSYSTGTGNQPQHF. Here the CDR3 DNA reads TGTGCCAGCAGTTACTCGACAGGGACAGGCAATCAGCCCCAGCATTTT. This rearrangement joins TRBV6-2 or TRBV6-3 to TRBJ1-5; 7 nucleotides agree with TRBD1. The V gene's germline CDR1 is MNHEY and CDR2 SVGEGT. After removal of 0 bases from V and 2 bases from J, the junction contained 4 bases not matched to a gene. The CDR3 consists of 16 residues.

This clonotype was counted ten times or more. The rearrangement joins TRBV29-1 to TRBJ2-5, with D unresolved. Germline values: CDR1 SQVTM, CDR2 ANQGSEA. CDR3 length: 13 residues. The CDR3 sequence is CRVRLRGTETQYF. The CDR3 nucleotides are TGCAGGGTTCGGCTTCGAGGCACAGAGACCCAGTACTTC.

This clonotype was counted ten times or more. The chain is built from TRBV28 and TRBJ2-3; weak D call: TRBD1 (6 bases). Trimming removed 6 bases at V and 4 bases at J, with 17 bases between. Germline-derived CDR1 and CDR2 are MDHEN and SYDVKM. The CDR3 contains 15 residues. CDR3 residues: CASSLPGVLPDTQYF. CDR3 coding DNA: TGTGCCAGCAGCCTGCCAGGGGTCCTCCCAGATACGCAGTATTTT.

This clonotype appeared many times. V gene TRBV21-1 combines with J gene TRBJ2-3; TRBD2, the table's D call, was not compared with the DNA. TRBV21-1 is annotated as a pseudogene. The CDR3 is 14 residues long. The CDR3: CASSRQREPDTQYF. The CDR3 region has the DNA TGTGCCAGCAGCAGGCAGCGGGAGCCAGATACGCAGTATTTT.

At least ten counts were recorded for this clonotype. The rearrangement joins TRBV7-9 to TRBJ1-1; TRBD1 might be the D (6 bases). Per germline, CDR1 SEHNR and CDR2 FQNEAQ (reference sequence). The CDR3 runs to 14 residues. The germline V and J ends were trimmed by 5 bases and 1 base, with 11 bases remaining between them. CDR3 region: CASSRKGQNTEAFF. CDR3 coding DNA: TGTGCCAGCAGCCGTAAGGGACAGAACACTGAAGCTTTCTTT.

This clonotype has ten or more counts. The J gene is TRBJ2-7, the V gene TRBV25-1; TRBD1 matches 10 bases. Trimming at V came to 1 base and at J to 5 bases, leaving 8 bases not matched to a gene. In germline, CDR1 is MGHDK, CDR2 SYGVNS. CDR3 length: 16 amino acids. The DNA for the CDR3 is TGTGCCAGCAGTGAATGGATCGGGACAGGGGTCGACGAGCAGTACTTC. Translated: CASSEWIGTGVDEQYF.

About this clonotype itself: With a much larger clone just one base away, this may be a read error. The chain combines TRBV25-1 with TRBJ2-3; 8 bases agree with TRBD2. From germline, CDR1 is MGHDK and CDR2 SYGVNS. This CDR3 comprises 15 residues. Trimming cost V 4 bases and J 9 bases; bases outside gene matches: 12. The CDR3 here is CASSAGLAVWWTQYF. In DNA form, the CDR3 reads TGTGCCAGCAGTGCAGGACTAGCTGTATGGTGGACGCAGTATTTT.

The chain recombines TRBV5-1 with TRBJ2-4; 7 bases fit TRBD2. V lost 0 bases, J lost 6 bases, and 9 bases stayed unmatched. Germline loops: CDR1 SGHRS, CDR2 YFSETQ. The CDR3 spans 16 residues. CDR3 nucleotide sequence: TGCGCCAGCAGCTTGGTTATGGCGGGAGCGGGAAACATTCAGTACTTC. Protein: CASSLVMAGAGNIQYF.

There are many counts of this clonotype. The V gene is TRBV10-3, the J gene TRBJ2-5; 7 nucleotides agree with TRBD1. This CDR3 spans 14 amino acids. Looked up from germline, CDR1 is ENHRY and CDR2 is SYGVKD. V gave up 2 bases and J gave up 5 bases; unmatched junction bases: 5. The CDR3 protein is CAISEQGVMETQYF. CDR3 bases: TGTGCCATCAGTGAGCAGGGGGTAATGGAGACCCAGTACTTC.

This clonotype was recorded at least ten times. CDR3 sequence (DNA): TGTGCCAGCACCATTGACAGCAGCTATGGCTACACCTTC. Its protein is CASTIDSSYGYTF. The genes are TRBV7-9 and TRBJ1-2; D possibly corresponds to TRBD1 (5 bases). The V end lost 7 bases, the J end lost 4 bases, and 13 bases lay between the germline ends. Germline CDR1 SEHNR, CDR2 FQNEAQ (reference sequence). CDR3 length equals 13 residues.

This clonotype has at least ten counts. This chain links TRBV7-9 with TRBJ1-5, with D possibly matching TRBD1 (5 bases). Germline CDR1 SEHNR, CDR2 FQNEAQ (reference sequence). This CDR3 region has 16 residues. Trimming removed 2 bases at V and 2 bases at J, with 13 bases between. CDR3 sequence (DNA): TGTGCCAGCAGCTTAAGGTCAGGGCCCGGCAATCAGCCCCAGCATTTT. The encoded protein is CASSLRSGPGNQPQHF.

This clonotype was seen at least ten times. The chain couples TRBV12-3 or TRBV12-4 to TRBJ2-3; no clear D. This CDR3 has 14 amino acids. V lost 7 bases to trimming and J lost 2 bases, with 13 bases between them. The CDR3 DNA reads TGTGCCAGCACCCCCAGGCTCCTCACAGATACGCAGTATTTT. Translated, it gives CASTPRLLTDTQYF.

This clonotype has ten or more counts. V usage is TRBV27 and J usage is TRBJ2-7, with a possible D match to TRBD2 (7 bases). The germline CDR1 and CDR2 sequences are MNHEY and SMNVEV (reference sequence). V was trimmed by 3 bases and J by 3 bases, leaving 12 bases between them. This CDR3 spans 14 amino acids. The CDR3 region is CASSLGGAFYEQYF. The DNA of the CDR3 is TGTGCCAGCAGTTTGGGGGGGGCTTTCTACGAGCAGTACTTC.

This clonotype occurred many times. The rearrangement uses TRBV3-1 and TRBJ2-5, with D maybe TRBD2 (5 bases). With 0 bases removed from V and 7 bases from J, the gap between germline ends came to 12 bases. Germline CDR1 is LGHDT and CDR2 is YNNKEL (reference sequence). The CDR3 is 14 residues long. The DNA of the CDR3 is TGTGCCAGCAGCCAAGATCTGGGGAGTGGGACCCAGTACTTC. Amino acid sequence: CASSQDLGSGTQYF.

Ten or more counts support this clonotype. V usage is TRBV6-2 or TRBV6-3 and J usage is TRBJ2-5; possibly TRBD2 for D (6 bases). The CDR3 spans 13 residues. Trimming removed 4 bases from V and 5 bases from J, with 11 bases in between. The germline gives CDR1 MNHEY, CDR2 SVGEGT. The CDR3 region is CASSSGTQETQYF. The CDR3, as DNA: TGTGCCAGCAGTTCCGGGACTCAGGAGACCCAGTACTTC.